Below are 8 T cell receptor beta chains sequenced from a single sample in a study of OX40 agonist ivuxolimab in advanced cancers. Data came from immunoSEQ multiplex PCR; TCRdb stores just in-frame clones and leaves some out. The repertoire includes approximately 79,000 clones, more than 75% of them detected once, and under 3% sits in the top ten. The sample was CD4+ or CD8+ T cells sorted from blood, taken in a trial of the OX40 agonist ivuxolimab. These receptors originate from an adult with an advanced solid tumor such as melanoma, head and neck, liver or kidney cancer.

The rearrangement uses TRBV19 and TRBJ2-3, with 9 nucleotides matching TRBD2. Looked up from germline, CDR1 is LNHDA and CDR2 is SQIVND (reference sequence). V lost 10 bases, J lost 3 bases, and 5 bases stayed unmatched. The CDR3 consists of 13 residues. The CDR3 DNA is TGTGCCACCCGCGGACTAGCGACAGATACGCAGTATTTT. This sequence encodes CATRGLATDTQYF.

The gene calls are TRBV2 and TRBJ1-3; D is undetermined. The ends were cut back, 7 bases at V and 9 bases at J, with 13 bases in the middle. This CDR3 has 12 residues. From germline, CDR1 is SNHLY and CDR2 FYNNEI. CDR3 bases: TGTGCCAGCACCCCTTGGTTATCCACCATATATTTT. It codes for CASTPWLSTIYF.

This chain links TRBV7-8 with TRBJ2-7; 9 bases are shared with TRBD2. Per germline, CDR1 SGHVS and CDR2 FQNEAQ. Unmatched junction bases numbered 8, after V lost 3 bases and J lost 5 bases. The CDR3 has 15 residues. CDR3 bases: TGTGCCAGCAGCTTTCCGACTAGCGGCGTAAACGAGCAGTACTTC. It specifies CASSFPTSGVNEQYF.

The CDR3 bases are TGTGCCAGCAGTCCCGACTCTGGGGCCAACGTCCTGACTTTC. Encoded protein: CASSPDSGANVLTF. This sequence joins TRBV6-4 and TRBJ2-6; no firm D call. V lost 5 bases to trimming and J lost 0 bases, with 5 bases between them. The germline V gene encodes CDR1 MRHNA and CDR2 SNTAGT. The CDR3 extends over 14 amino acids.

This chain connects TRBV6-1 to TRBJ2-2; 7 nucleotides line up with TRBD1. CDR1 MNHNS and CDR2 SASEGT come from the germline V gene. With V trimmed by 2 bases and J by 2 bases, 5 bases remained unmatched. This CDR3 contains 16 residues. The CDR3 reads CASSEIRDSNTGELFF. The CDR3 DNA sequence: TGTGCCAGCAGTGAAATTCGGGACAGTAACACCGGGGAGCTGTTTTTT.

The chain uses TRBV28 and TRBJ1-2; D is unclear. Trimming stripped 1 base from V and 2 bases from J, with 8 bases between. CDR3 length equals 14 residues. Germline CDR1 reads MDHEN; CDR2 reads SYDVKM. CDR3 region: CASSLSSTNYGYTF. The CDR3 DNA reads as TGTGCCAGCAGTTTATCCAGCACAAACTATGGCTACACCTTC.

The chain recombines TRBV9 with TRBJ2-5, with D possibly matching TRBD2 (7 bases). The CDR3 totals 15 residues. Germline loops: CDR1 SGDLS, CDR2 YYNGEE. Trimming left V 3 bases short and J 5 bases short, with 17 bases between. The CDR3 nucleotides read TGTGCCAGCAGCGGAAGGGGGGCGCGGGAGGAGACCCAGTACTTC. Its protein product is CASSGRGAREETQYF. The full variable domain, completed using reference TRBV9 and TRBJ2-5, is DSGVTQTPKHLITATGQRVTLRCSPRSGDLSVYWYQQSLDQGLQFLIQYYNGEERAKGNILERFSAQQFPDLHSELNLSSLELGDSALYFCASSGRGAREETQYFGPGTRLLVL.

On this clone itself: The identical CDR3 is also encoded by other nucleotide sequences in the sample. The V gene is TRBV7-2, the J gene TRBJ2-5; D call uncertain. Germline assignment: CDR1 SGHTA and CDR2 FQGNSA. Trimming removed 1 base at V and 1 base at J, with 7 bases between. The CDR3 is 14 residues long. The CDR3 is CASSLVWGQETQYF. The CDR3 DNA sequence: TGTGCCAGCAGCTTAGTTTGGGGCCAAGAGACCCAGTACTTC. Full variable domain (rest looked up from reference TRBV7-2 and TRBJ2-5): GAGVSQSPSNKVTEKGKDVELRCDPISGHTALYWYRQSLGQGLEFLIYFQGNSAPDKSGLPSDRFSAERTGGSVSTLTIQRTQQEDSAVYLCASSLVWGQETQYFGPGTRLLVL.